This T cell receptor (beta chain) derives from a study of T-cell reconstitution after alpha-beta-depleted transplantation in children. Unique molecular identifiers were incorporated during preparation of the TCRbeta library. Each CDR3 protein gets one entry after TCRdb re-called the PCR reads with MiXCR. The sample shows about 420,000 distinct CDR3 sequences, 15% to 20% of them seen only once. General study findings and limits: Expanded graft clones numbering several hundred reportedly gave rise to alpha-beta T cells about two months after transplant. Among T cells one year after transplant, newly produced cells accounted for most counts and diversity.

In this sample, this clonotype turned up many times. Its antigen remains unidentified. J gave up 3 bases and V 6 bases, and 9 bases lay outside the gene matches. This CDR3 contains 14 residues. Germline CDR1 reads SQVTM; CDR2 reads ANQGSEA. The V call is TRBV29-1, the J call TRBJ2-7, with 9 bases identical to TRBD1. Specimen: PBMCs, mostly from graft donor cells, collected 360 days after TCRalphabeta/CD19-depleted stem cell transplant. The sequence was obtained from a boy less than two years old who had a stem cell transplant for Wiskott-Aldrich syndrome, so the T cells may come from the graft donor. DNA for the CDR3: TGCAGCGTATTCCAGGACAGGGGTCACTACGAGCAGTACTTC. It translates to CSVFQDRGHYEQYF.